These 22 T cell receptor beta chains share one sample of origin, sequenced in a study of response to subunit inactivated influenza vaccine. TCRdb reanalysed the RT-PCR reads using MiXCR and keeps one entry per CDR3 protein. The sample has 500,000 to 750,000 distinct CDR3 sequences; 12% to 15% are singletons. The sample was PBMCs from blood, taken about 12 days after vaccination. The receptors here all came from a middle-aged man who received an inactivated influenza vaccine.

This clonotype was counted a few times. DNA of the CDR3: TGCAGTGCTAGAGATATGGGGTTTAGTGGCACAGATACGCAGTATTTT. Amino acids: CSARDMGFSGTDTQYF. This sequence joins TRBV20-1 and TRBJ2-3; no definite D call. CDR3 size: 16 residues. Trimming took 0 bases from V and 1 from J, leaving 14 bases between them. In germline, CDR1 is DFQATT, CDR2 SNEGSKA (reference sequence).

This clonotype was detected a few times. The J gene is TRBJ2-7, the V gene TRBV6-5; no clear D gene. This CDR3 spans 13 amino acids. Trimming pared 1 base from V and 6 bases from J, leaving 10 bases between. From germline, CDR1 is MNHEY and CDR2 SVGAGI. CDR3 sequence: CASSYWTSGEQYF. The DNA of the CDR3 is TGTGCCAGCAGTTACTGGACGTCTGGCGAGCAGTACTTC.

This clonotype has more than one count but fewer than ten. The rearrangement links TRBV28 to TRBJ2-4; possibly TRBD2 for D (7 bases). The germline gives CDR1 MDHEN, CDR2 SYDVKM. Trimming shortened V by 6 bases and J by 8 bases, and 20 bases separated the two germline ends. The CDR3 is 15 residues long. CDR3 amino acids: CASSPNGRRGDIQYF. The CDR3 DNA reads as TGTGCCAGCAGCCCTAACGGGAGGAGGGGGGACATTCAGTACTTC.

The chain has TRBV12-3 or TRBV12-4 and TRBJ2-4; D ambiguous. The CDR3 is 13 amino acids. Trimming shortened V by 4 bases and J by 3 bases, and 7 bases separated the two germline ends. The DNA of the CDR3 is TGTGCCAGCAGTTACGGTGACAAAAACATTCAGTACTTC. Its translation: CASSYGDKNIQYF.

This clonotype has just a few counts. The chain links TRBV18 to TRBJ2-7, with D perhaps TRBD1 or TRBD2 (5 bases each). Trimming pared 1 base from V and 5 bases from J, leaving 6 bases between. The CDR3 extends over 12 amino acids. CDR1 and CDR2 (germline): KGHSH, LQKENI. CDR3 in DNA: TGTGCCAGCTCACCACGGGACGACGAGCAGTACTTC. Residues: CASSPRDDEQYF.

The CDR3 region has the DNA TGTGCCAGCAGTTTGATGACTTCTACCCCCGAGCAGTACTTC. Translated, it gives CASSLMTSTPEQYF. The chain has TRBV6-5 and TRBJ2-7; D not resolved. This CDR3 has 14 amino acids. Per germline, CDR1 MNHEY and CDR2 SVGAGI. The germline V and J ends were trimmed by 4 bases and 6 bases, with 16 bases remaining between them.

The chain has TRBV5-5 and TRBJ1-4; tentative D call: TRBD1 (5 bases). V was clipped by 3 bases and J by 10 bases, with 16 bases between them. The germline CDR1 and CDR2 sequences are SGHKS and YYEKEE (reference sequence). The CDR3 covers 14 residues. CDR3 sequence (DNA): TGTGCCAGCAGCTGGGGGACTCCGGCCCGAAAACTGTTTTTT. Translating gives CASSWGTPARKLFF.

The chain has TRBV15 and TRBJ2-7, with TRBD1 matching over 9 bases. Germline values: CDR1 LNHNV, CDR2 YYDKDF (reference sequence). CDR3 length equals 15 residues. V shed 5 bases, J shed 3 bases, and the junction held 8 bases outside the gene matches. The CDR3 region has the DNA TGTGCCACCAGCGTAGGACAGGGGATCATCTACGAGCAGTACTTC. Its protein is CATSVGQGIIYEQYF.

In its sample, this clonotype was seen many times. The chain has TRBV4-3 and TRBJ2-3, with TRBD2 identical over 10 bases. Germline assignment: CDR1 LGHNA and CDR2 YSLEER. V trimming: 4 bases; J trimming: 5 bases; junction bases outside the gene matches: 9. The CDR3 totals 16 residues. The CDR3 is CASSRISGGAGDTQYF. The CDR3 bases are TGCGCCAGCAGCCGAATAAGCGGGGGGGCCGGAGATACGCAGTATTTT.

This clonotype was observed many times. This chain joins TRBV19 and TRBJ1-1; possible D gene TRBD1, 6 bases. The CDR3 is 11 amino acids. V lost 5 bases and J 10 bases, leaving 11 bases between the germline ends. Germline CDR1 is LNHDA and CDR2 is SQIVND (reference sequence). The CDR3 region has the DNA TGTGCCAGTAGTTACAGGGAGTCAGCTTTCTTT. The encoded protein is CASSYRESAFF.

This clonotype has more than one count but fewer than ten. CDR3 bases: TGCAGTGCTAGAGTTAGGATAGGTGGGAACCCTAGCAATCAGCCCCAGCATTTT. Its protein product is CSARVRIGGNPSNQPQHF. The gene calls are TRBV20-1 and TRBJ1-5; D remains unclear. CDR1 and CDR2 (germline): DFQATT, SNEGSKA (reference sequence). Trimming cost V 1 base and J 0 bases, with 19 bases left between them. The CDR3 runs 18 residues.

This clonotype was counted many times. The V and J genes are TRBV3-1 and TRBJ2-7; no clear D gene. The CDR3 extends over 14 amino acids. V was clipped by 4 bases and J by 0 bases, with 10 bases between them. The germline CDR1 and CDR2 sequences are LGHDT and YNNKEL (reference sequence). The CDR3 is CASSPTGTSYEQYF. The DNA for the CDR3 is TGTGCCAGCAGCCCGACTGGCACCTCCTACGAGCAGTACTTC.

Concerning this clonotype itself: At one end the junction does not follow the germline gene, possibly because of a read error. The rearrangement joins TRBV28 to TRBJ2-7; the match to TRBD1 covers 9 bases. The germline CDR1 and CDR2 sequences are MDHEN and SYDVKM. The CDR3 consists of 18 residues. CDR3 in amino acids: CGSSFLQGAPSISYEQYF. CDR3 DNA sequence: TGTGGCAGCAGTTTCCTACAGGGGGCGCCGTCCATCTCCTACGAGCAGTACTTC.

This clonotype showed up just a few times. The CDR3 nucleotides are TGTGCCAGCAGCTTAGGAGTCGGGAGTGGTGTCGCCGGGGAGCTGTTTTTT. Translation: CASSLGVGSGVAGELFF. V gene TRBV7-9 combines with J gene TRBJ2-2, with D tentatively TRBD2 (6 bases). This CDR3 is 17 amino acids long. CDR1 and CDR2 (germline): SEHNR, FQNEAQ (reference sequence). V gave up 1 base and J gave up 6 bases, with 18 bases separating them.

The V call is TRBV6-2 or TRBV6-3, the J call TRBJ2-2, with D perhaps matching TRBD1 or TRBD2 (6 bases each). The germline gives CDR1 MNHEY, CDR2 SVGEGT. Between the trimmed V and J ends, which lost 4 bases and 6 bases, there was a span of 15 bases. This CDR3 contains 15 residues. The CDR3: CASSWGHWGAGELFF. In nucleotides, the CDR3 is TGTGCCAGCAGTTGGGGACACTGGGGGGCCGGGGAGCTGTTTTTT.

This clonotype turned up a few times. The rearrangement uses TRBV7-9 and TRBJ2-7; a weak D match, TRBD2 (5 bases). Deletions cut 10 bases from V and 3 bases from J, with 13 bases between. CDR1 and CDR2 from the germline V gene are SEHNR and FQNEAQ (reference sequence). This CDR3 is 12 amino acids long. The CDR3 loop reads CAITLRGYEQYF. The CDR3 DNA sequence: TGTGCCATTACCCTCCGGGGCTACGAGCAGTACTTC.

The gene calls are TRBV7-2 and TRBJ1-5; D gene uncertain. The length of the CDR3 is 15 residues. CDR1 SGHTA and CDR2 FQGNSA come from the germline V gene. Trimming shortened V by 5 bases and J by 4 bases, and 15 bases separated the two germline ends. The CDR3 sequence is CASSPTAGENQPQHF. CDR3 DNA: TGTGCCAGCAGCCCCACGGCAGGAGAAAATCAGCCCCAGCATTTT.

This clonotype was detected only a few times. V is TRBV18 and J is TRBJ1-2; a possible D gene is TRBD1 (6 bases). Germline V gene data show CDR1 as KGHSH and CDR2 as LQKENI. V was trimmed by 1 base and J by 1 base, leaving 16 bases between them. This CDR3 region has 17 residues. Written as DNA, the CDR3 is TGTGCCAGCTCACCACTGGACAGCCTTATTCTTAACTATGGCTACACCTTC. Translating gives CASSPLDSLILNYGYTF.

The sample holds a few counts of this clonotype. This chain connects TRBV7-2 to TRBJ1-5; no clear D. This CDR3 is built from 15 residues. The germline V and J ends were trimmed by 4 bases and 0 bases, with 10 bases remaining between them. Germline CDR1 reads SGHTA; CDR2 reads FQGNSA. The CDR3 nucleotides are TGTGCCAGCAGCTACGGTTTTAATAGCAATCAGCCCCAGCATTTT. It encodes CASSYGFNSNQPQHF.

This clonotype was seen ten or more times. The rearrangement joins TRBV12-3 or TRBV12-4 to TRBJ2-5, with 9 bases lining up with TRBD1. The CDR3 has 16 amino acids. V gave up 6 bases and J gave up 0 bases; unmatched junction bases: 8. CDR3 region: CASSGRTGVDQETQYF. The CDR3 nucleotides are TGTGCCAGCAGCGGACGGACAGGGGTGGACCAAGAGACCCAGTACTTC.

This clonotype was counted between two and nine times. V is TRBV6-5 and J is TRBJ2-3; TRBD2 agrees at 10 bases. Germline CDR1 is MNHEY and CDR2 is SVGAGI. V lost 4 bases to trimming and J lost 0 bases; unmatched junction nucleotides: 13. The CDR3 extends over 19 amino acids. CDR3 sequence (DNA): TGTGCCAGCAGTTTCACGCCAATTAGCGGGGGGCGGAGCACAGATACGCAGTATTTT. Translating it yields CASSFTPISGGRSTDTQYF.

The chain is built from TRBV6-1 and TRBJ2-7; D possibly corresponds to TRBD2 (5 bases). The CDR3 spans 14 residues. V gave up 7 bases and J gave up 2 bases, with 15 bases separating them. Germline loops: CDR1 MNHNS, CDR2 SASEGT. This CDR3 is CASTSPTRTYEQYF. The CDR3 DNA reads TGTGCCAGCACCTCACCTACTAGGACCTACGAGCAGTACTTC.